This passage covers 26 T cell receptor beta chains from one sample sequenced in a study of Graves' ophthalmopathy and Graves' hyperthyroidism. RNA transcripts were the source from which TCR beta CDR3 regions were amplified. The authors performed first-round RT-PCR with HTBI primers and then a second-round multiplex PCR. Via MiXCR, TCRdb re-called the multiplex PCR reads, giving one row per CDR3 protein. The sample contains about 180,000 distinct CDR3 sequences, less than 45% of which appear only once. Source material: peripheral blood. These receptor sequences come from a woman aged 40-49 years with Graves' ophthalmopathy.

This clonotype appeared many times. The chain has TRBV29-1 and TRBJ1-1; the D is unclear. Deletions cut 4 bases from V and 1 base from J, with 10 bases between. The CDR3 length is 13 residues. Germline V gene data show CDR1 as SQVTM and CDR2 as ANQGSEA. CDR3 amino acids: CSVAQVQNTEAFF. CDR3 DNA: TGCAGCGTTGCGCAGGTACAGAACACTGAAGCTTTCTTT.

The chain joins TRBV15 to TRBJ1-1; 8 positions agree with TRBD1. CDR3 length: 16 amino acids. J lost 3 bases, V lost 1 base, and 7 bases had no gene match. From germline, CDR1 is LNHNV and CDR2 YYDKDF (reference sequence). CDR3 in DNA: TGTGCCACCAGCAGAGTTGGACAGGGCATGGACACTGAAGCTTTCTTT. It specifies CATSRVGQGMDTEAFF.

This sequence joins TRBV11-2 and TRBJ2-5; D is unclear. Trimming stripped 5 bases from V and 4 bases from J, with 11 bases between. This CDR3 is 13 amino acids long. CDR1 is SGHAT and CDR2 is FQNNGV in the germline V gene. The CDR3 DNA sequence: TGTGCCAGCAGCCGTCCCGGCGGAGAGACCCAGTACTTC. It codes for CASSRPGGETQYF.

The chain carries TRBV12-3 or TRBV12-4 and TRBJ1-2, with D uncertain. V was pared by 8 bases and J by 4 bases, with 17 bases between. The CDR3 is 14 residues long. In nucleotides, the CDR3 is TGTGCCAGCTCCCCTACGAGTTCCAGCTATGGCTACACCTTC. Its translation is CASSPTSSSYGYTF.

This clonotype was seen ten or more times. The chain combines TRBV5-1 with TRBJ1-3; D may be TRBD1 (6 bases). Per germline, CDR1 SGHRS and CDR2 YFSETQ. V was trimmed by 4 bases and J by 7 bases, leaving 18 bases between them. CDR3 length: 15 residues. CDR3: CASSAGSTGRNTIYF. CDR3 DNA: TGCGCCAGCAGCGCCGGATCCACAGGGAGGAACACCATATATTTT.

This clonotype was recorded a few times. V and J are TRBV6-1 and TRBJ1-1, with a possible D match to TRBD1 (6 bases). Between the trimmed V and J ends, which lost 4 bases and 3 bases, there was a span of 12 bases. The CDR3 loop spans 14 amino acids. The germline CDR1 and CDR2 sequences are MNHNS and SASEGT. This CDR3 reads CASSVDRSYTEAFF. The CDR3, as DNA: TGTGCCAGCAGTGTGGACAGAAGTTACACTGAAGCTTTCTTT.

The chain links TRBV12-3 or TRBV12-4 to TRBJ2-5; a possible D gene is TRBD2 (5 bases). This CDR3 is built from 13 residues. Trimming took 3 bases from V and 5 from J, leaving 10 bases between them. The CDR3 sequence is CASSFEGGETQYF. The CDR3 DNA reads TGTGCCAGCAGTTTCGAGGGCGGGGAGACCCAGTACTTC.

The sample holds many counts of this clonotype. The V gene is TRBV25-1, the J gene TRBJ2-7, with a tentative D call TRBD2 (7 bases). The CDR3 loop spans 12 amino acids. Germline loops: CDR1 MGHDK, CDR2 SYGVNS. V was shortened by 8 bases and J by 2 bases, with 10 bases between the two germline ends. This CDR3 is CASGGGPYEQYF. As DNA, the CDR3 is TGTGCCAGCGGGGGGGGCCCCTACGAGCAGTACTTC.

In its sample, this clonotype was seen many times. V gene TRBV9 combines with J gene TRBJ2-6; TRBD1 is a possible D gene (6 bases). The CDR3 covers 17 residues. With 4 bases removed from V and 2 bases from J, the gap between germline ends came to 16 bases. The germline V gene encodes CDR1 SGDLS and CDR2 YYNGEE. Here the CDR3 DNA reads TGTGCCAGCAGCTCCGAACTTACAGGGACTGGGGCCAACGTCCTGACTTTC. It is translated as CASSSELTGTGANVLTF.

The sample holds many counts of this clonotype. The rearrangement joins TRBV19 to TRBJ1-1, with TRBD1 as a possible D gene (5 bases). Per germline, CDR1 LNHDA and CDR2 SQIVND (reference sequence). The CDR3 runs 18 residues. Trimming removed 3 bases at V and 1 base at J, with 21 bases between. The CDR3 spells CASSIGRSPGRGNTEAFF. The CDR3 DNA sequence: TGTGCCAGTAGTATCGGTCGGTCCCCAGGGAGGGGGAACACTGAAGCTTTCTTT.

In its sample, this clonotype was seen a few times. The chain is built from TRBV6-2 or TRBV6-3 and TRBJ1-1; TRBD1 matches at 7 bases. The germline V gene encodes CDR1 MNHEY and CDR2 SVGEGT. The CDR3 is 14 residues long. V was clipped by 6 bases and J by 5 bases; unmatched bases: 9. The CDR3, as DNA: TGTGCCAGCAGAGGACCAGGGGGAGAGACTGAAGCTTTCTTT. Translating gives CASRGPGGETEAFF.

This clonotype was counted many times. V gene TRBV24-1 combines with J gene TRBJ1-2; no definite D call. The germline gives CDR1 KGHDR, CDR2 SFDVKD. Trimming pared 4 bases from V and 0 bases from J, leaving 8 bases between. The CDR3 length is 14 residues. Here the CDR3 reads CATSETGPNYGYTF. Here the CDR3 DNA reads TGTGCCACCAGTGAGACCGGACCTAACTATGGCTACACCTTC.

This clonotype has at least ten counts. V is TRBV2 and J is TRBJ1-1, with a weak D call TRBD1 (6 bases). V lost 5 bases and J 0 bases, leaving 13 bases between the germline ends. Germline V gene sequence: CDR1 SNHLY, CDR2 FYNNEI. This CDR3 comprises 15 residues. The CDR3 reads CASSPTWTVNTEAFF. As DNA, the CDR3 is TGTGCCAGCAGTCCAACATGGACAGTGAACACTGAAGCTTTCTTT. Full variable domain (remainder filled in from reference TRBV2 and TRBJ1-1): EPEVTQTPSHQVTQMGQEVILRCVPISNHLYFYWYRQILGQKVEFLVSFYNNEISEKSEIFDDQFSVERPDGSNFTLKIRSTKLEDSAMYFCASSPTWTVNTEAFFGQGTRLTVV.

This clonotype was recorded many times. This chain joins TRBV14 and TRBJ2-2, with D perhaps TRBD2 (7 bases). The CDR3 runs to 16 residues. V lost 4 bases and J 7 bases, leaving 19 bases between the germline ends. Per germline, CDR1 SGHDN and CDR2 FVKESK. As DNA, the CDR3 is TGTGCCAGCAGCCTAAGGCGGGGGCTGCGGAACGGGGAGCTGTTTTTT. It encodes CASSLRRGLRNGELFF.

This clonotype was seen many times. V is TRBV11-2 and J is TRBJ1-1; no reliable D call. This CDR3 is 14 amino acids long. V lost 5 bases, J lost 1 base, and 11 bases lay in between. Germline V gene data show CDR1 as SGHAT and CDR2 as FQNNGV. The CDR3 is CASSIRTENTEAFF. The CDR3 DNA reads as TGTGCCAGCAGCATACGGACGGAGAACACTGAAGCTTTCTTT.

The V gene is TRBV6-2 or TRBV6-3, the J gene TRBJ2-4, with D perhaps matching TRBD2 (6 bases). The CDR3 is made up of 16 amino acids. CDR1 MNHEY and CDR2 SVGEGT come from the germline V gene. Trimming removed 4 bases at V and 2 bases at J, with 15 bases between. The CDR3 DNA sequence: TGTGCCAGCAGTTGGGATTGGGACTTTACCAAAAACATTCAGTACTTC. Its translation is CASSWDWDFTKNIQYF.

This clonotype has a count of ten or more. The chain couples TRBV24-1 to TRBJ1-1; D remains unclear. Trimming left V 3 bases short and J 11 bases short, with 9 bases between. The CDR3 length is 11 residues. Germline CDR1 KGHDR, CDR2 SFDVKD. CDR3 bases: TGTGCCACCAGTGATGCAACGCGGGCTTTCTTT. Protein: CATSDATRAFF.

There are a few counts of this clonotype. The J gene is TRBJ2-7, the V gene TRBV24-1; no reliable D call. Trimming removed 5 bases at V and 5 bases at J, with 6 bases between. This CDR3 is built from 11 residues. Germline assignment: CDR1 KGHDR and CDR2 SFDVKD. CDR3 sequence reads: CATSAGHEQYF. The CDR3 nucleotides read TGTGCCACCAGTGCCGGACACGAGCAGTACTTC.

V gene TRBV3-1 combines with J gene TRBJ2-3; weak D call: TRBD1 (6 bases). Trimming cost V 0 bases and J 4 bases, with 17 bases left between them. CDR1 and CDR2 from the germline V gene are LGHDT and YNNKEL (reference sequence). This CDR3 spans 17 amino acids. CDR3: CASSQDPEQGDADTQYF. CDR3 coding DNA: TGTGCCAGCAGCCAAGATCCTGAACAGGGAGACGCAGATACGCAGTATTTT.

This clonotype was picked up many times. The V gene is TRBV7-2, the J gene TRBJ1-1, with 8 bases identical to TRBD1. CDR3 length: 15 amino acids. Looked up from germline, CDR1 is SGHTA and CDR2 is FQGNSA. The J segment lost 2 bases and the V segment lost 2 bases, leaving 4 bases of the junction unmatched. CDR3 sequence: CASSLMTGANTEAFF. CDR3 coding DNA: TGTGCCAGCAGCTTAATGACAGGGGCCAACACTGAAGCTTTCTTT.

This clonotype was picked up many times. The V gene is TRBV7-9, the J gene TRBJ2-5; D call uncertain. The V end was cut by 9 bases, the J end by 4 bases, with 6 bases between. This CDR3 region has 10 residues. CDR1 and CDR2 from the germline V gene are SEHNR and FQNEAQ (reference sequence). CDR3 in amino acids: CASEGETQYF. CDR3 DNA sequence: TGTGCCAGTGAAGGAGAGACCCAGTACTTC.

This clonotype was seen repeatedly, ten times or more. The J gene is TRBJ1-3, the V gene TRBV4-1; 10 positions match TRBD1. CDR1 is MGHRA, CDR2 YSYEKL, per germline. The CDR3 covers 16 residues. Germline trimming cut 4 bases from V and 3 bases from J; bases unmatched to any gene: 6. The CDR3 bases are TGCGCCAGCAGCCCGCAGGGACAGGGGATTGGAAACACCATATATTTT. Translation gives CASSPQGQGIGNTIYF.

There are many counts of this clonotype. This chain uses TRBV27 with TRBJ1-5; D unresolved. The CDR3 has 16 residues. With 5 bases removed from V and 2 bases from J, the gap between germline ends came to 16 bases. Per germline, CDR1 MNHEY and CDR2 SMNVEV (reference sequence). This CDR3 is CASSPSVGQGNQPQHF. The DNA for the CDR3 is TGTGCCAGCAGTCCGTCGGTGGGTCAGGGCAATCAGCCCCAGCATTTT.

There are a few counts of this clonotype. The V gene is TRBV30, the J gene TRBJ2-7; D may be TRBD2 (5 bases). Germline CDR1 GTSNPN, CDR2 SVGIG (reference sequence). V was clipped by 7 bases and J by 0 bases, with 13 bases between them. The length of the CDR3 is 13 residues. The DNA for the CDR3 is TGTGCCTATTCGGTAGGGAGCTCCTACGAGCAGTACTTC. This codes for CAYSVGSSYEQYF. Full variable domain (remainder filled in from reference TRBV30 and TRBJ2-7): SQTIHQWPATLVQPVGSPLSLECTVEGTSNPNLYWYRQAAGRGLQLLFYSVGIGQISSEVPQNLSASRPQDRQFILSSKKLLLSDSGFYLCAYSVGSSYEQYFGPGTRLTVT.

A remark on this clonotype: An end of the junction differs from the germline gene, which may be a read error. The chain combines TRBV6-1 with TRBJ2-7, with a possible D match to TRBD1 (6 bases). The CDR3 is 14 amino acids. CDR1 is MNHNS and CDR2 is SASEGT in the germline V gene. The chain's CDR3 is CAGRRLDSLYEQYF. CDR3 in DNA: TGTGCCGGCAGGAGACTGGACAGCTTATACGAGCAGTACTTC.

The rearrangement uses TRBV6-2 or TRBV6-3 and TRBJ1-5; 9 bases are a match to TRBD1. Per the germline V gene, CDR1 is MNHEY and CDR2 is SVGEGT. The CDR3 has 15 residues. V shed 6 bases and J 2 bases; nucleotides not matched to a gene: 5. The CDR3 coding sequence is TGTGCCAGCAGCTCGGACAGGGGTGGCAATCAGCCCCAGCATTTT. Its translation: CASSSDRGGNQPQHF.